These 32 T cell receptor beta chains came from one sample sequenced in a study of T cells in women clearing cervical HPV infection. Profiled with immunoSEQ multiplex PCR; TCRdb holds only in-frame clones, not every one. This repertoire includes tens of thousands of clones. Material: blood buffy coat. The receptors were gathered from a woman between 18 and 69 years old with a cervical HPV16 infection that either progressed to CIN3+ or cleared (not recorded which).

Points on this clone: One end of the junction does not line up with germline, which may come from a read error. The read terminates 3 residues before the CDR3 end, so the remaining end is supplied by the germline J gene. Additional DNA sequences in this sample encode the identical CDR3. This chain uses TRBV5-1 with TRBJ1-3; 9 bases align to TRBD1. The CDR3 has 15 residues. Germline loops: CDR1 SGHRS, CDR2 YFSETQ. CDR3 bases read: TGCGCCAGCAGCCCGTCGGGGACAGGGAGAAACACT. This translates into CASSPSGTGRNT. The full CDR3 is CASSPSGTGRNTIYF.

With respect to this clone: The read stops 3 residues short of the end of the CDR3; the missing end is completed from the germline J gene. The genes are TRBV5-6 and TRBJ1-2, with D maybe TRBD1 (5 bases). Per germline, CDR1 SGHDT and CDR2 YYEEEE. Trimming stripped 2 bases from V and 4 bases from J, with 12 bases between. This CDR3 region has 14 residues. CDR3 loop: CASSFSTGVYGYTF. The CDR3 bases that were read are TGTGCCAGCAGCTTTTCGACGGGGGTCTATGGC.

Comment on this clone: The read ends 3 residues early relative to the CDR3; the germline J gene fills the gap. The chain is built from TRBV20-1 and TRBJ1-1, with 7 bases lining up with TRBD1. CDR3 length equals 16 residues. Unmatched junction bases numbered 10, after V lost 1 base and J lost 2 bases. Germline lookup yields CDR1 DFQATT and CDR2 SNEGSKA (reference sequence). Incomplete CDR3 DNA: TGCAGTGCTAGAGGACCCTCCGGGACAGCAAACACTGAA. Translated, it gives CSARGPSGTANTE. The entire CDR3 reads CSARGPSGTANTEAFF.

Note on this clone: The DNA ends 3 residues before the CDR3 does, and the rest of the CDR3 is filled in from the germline J gene. The chain uses TRBV29-1 and TRBJ1-6; D is unclear. The CDR3 contains 13 residues. CDR1 and CDR2 from the germline V gene are SQVTM and ANQGSEA. V dropped 3 bases and J dropped 10 bases, with 13 bases sitting between them. CDR3 protein: CSVESGRGSPLHF. Incomplete CDR3 DNA: TGCAGCGTTGAGAGCGGGCGAGGGTCACCC.

Concerning this clone itself: Read coverage stops 3 residues before the CDR3 terminus; the germline J gene supplies the remainder. This chain joins TRBV5-1 and TRBJ1-1; D gene ambiguous. This CDR3 has 14 amino acids. The V end was cut by 3 bases, the J end by 3 bases, with 12 bases between. The germline V gene has CDR1 SGHRS and CDR2 YFSETQ. CDR3 sequence: CASSSLSGDTEAFF. The CDR3 bases that were read are TGCGCCAGCAGCTCCCTATCCGGGGACACTGAA.

As regards this clone: The CDR3 is cut off 3 residues early in the read; its end comes from the germline J gene. The chain is built from TRBV11-2 and TRBJ1-1, with D maybe TRBD1 (6 bases). Germline CDR1 is SGHAT and CDR2 is FQNNGV. This CDR3 comprises 13 residues. V shed 5 bases and J shed 7 bases, with 14 bases lying between them. The CDR3 bases that were read are TGTGCCAGCAGCCGAGAACAGGGATATGAA. This codes for CASSREQGYE. The whole CDR3 reads CASSREQGYEAFF.

On this clone: The read terminates 3 residues ahead of where the CDR3 ends, so the germline J gene completes it. The genes are TRBV7-9 and TRBJ1-5; the match to TRBD1 covers 7 bases. V lost 3 bases and J lost 9; bases outside the gene matches: 5. Germline CDR1 SEHNR, CDR2 FQNEAQ (reference sequence). The CDR3 contains 13 residues. The covered CDR3 bases are TGTGCCAGCAGCTTGACAGGGCCGACGCCC. This sequence encodes CASSLTGPTP. The full CDR3 reads CASSLTGPTPQHF. The variable domain in full, completed from reference TRBV7-9 and TRBJ1-5, reads DTGVSQNPRHKITKRGQNVTFRCDPISEHNRLYWYRQTLGQGPEFLTYFQNEAQLEKSRLLSDRFSAERPKGSFSTLEIQRTEQGDSAMYLCASSLTGPTPQHFGDGTRLSIL.

The CDR3: CASSWGQVDYGYTF. The covered CDR3 bases are TGTGCCAGCAGCTGGGGACAGGTAGATTATGGC. The rearrangement uses TRBV7-9 and TRBJ1-2; 8 positions match TRBD1. The read is 3 residues too short to cover the CDR3 end, so that end is filled in from the germline J gene. Germline V CDR1 and CDR2: SEHNR, FQNEAQ (reference sequence). The CDR3 spans 14 residues. Trimming cost V 4 bases and J 5 bases; bases outside gene matches: 6.

For this clone: The CDR3 extends 3 residues past the end of the read, so its final part is completed from the germline J gene. The rearrangement joins TRBV7-3 to TRBJ2-2; TRBD2 is a possible D gene (7 bases). The CDR3 runs 15 residues. Germline V gives CDR1 SGHTA, CDR2 FQGTGA. Incomplete CDR3 DNA: TGTGCCAGCAGCGAAGGGGGGGCTACTAATGAAAAG. Translating it yields CASSEGGATNEK. The CDR3 in full is CASSEGGATNEKLFF.

Remarks on this clone: The read terminates 3 residues ahead of where the CDR3 ends, so the germline J gene completes it. The rearrangement links TRBV30 to TRBJ2-2, with D perhaps TRBD1 (5 bases). The length of the CDR3 is 15 residues. The germline gives CDR1 GTSNPN, CDR2 SVGIG (reference sequence). The CDR3 sequence: CAWSSFTGNLEKLFF. The DNA read from the CDR3 is TGTGCCTGGAGTTCTTTCACAGGAAATTTGGAAAAG.

The CDR3 loop is CASSLLQGAASPLHF. Incomplete CDR3 DNA: TGCGCCAGCAGCTTGTTACAGGGGGCGGCTTCACCC. This chain joins TRBV5-1 and TRBJ1-6, with TRBD1 identical over 9 bases. The sequence runs out 3 residues before the end of the CDR3; the remainder is reconstructed from the germline J gene. Trimming cost V 1 base and J 9 bases; bases outside gene matches: 5. CDR1 is SGHRS, CDR2 YFSETQ, per germline. CDR3 length equals 15 residues.

Points on this clone: The CDR3 end lies 3 residues beyond the end of the read and is filled in from the germline J gene. The V call is TRBV20-1, the J call TRBJ2-7, with TRBD2 matching over 14 bases. The V segment lost 1 base and the J segment 2 bases; nucleotides outside the gene matches: 10. The germline CDR1 and CDR2 sequences are DFQATT and SNEGSKA (reference sequence). This CDR3 has 18 amino acids. CDR3 residues: CSARGLAGGRLFAYEQYF. CDR3 bases read: TGCAGTGCTAGAGGACTAGCGGGGGGGCGGCTATTTGCCTACGAG.

As to this clone: Read data end 3 residues before the CDR3 end; the end is taken from the germline J gene. The genes are TRBV7-3 and TRBJ2-3; tentatively, D is TRBD1 (6 bases). Germline V gives CDR1 SGHTA, CDR2 FQGTGA. The CDR3 loop spans 13 amino acids. Trimming took 5 bases from V and 5 from J, leaving 11 bases between them. The sequenced CDR3 bases are TGTGCCAGCAGCATCTACAGGGAAGATACG. As protein: CASSIYREDT. The CDR3 in its entirety is CASSIYREDTQYF.

As regards this clone: The missing CDR3 end, 3 residues past where the read stops, is filled in from the germline J gene. The V and J genes are TRBV5-1 and TRBJ1-1; 9 positions match TRBD1. Trimming cost V 3 bases and J 1 base; bases outside gene matches: 10. Germline CDR1 is SGHRS and CDR2 is YFSETQ. There are 17 residues in the CDR3. Partial CDR3 DNA: TGCGCCAGCAGCTCGCAGGGGACAGGGACTACGAACACTGAA. The encoded protein is CASSSQGTGTTNTE. The CDR3, in full, reads CASSSQGTGTTNTEAFF. The full variable domain, its missing parts supplied by reference TRBV5-1 and TRBJ1-1, is KAGVTQTPRYLIKTRGQQVTLSCSPISGHRSVSWYQQTPGQGLQFLFEYFSETQRNKGNFPGRFSGRQFSNSRSEMNVSTLELGDSALYLCASSSQGTGTTNTEAFFGQGTRLTVV.

Notes on this clone: The sequence runs out 3 residues before the end of the CDR3; the remainder is reconstructed from the germline J gene. The V gene is TRBV9, the J gene TRBJ1-2; D might be TRBD1 (6 bases). Germline CDR1 and CDR2: SGDLS and YYNGEE. The CDR3 consists of 13 residues. The CDR3 bases that were read are TGTGCCAGCACCCGGGGGGGGGCGAACGGC. It translates to CASTRGGANG. From start to end, the CDR3 is CASTRGGANGYTF.

Of note for this clone: With the read ending 3 residues before the CDR3 end, the germline J gene is used to fill in that end. The chain links TRBV7-3 to TRBJ2-4; 10 positions match TRBD1. The germline V gene has CDR1 SGHTA and CDR2 FQGTGA. There are 14 residues in the CDR3. The part of the CDR3 DNA that was read is TGTGCCAGCAGCTCCCGGGACAGGGGAGGGGTT. It specifies CASSSRDRGGV. The CDR3 in its entirety is CASSSRDRGGVQYF.

Comments on this clone: The read falls 3 residues short of the CDR3 end, and the missing part is taken from the germline J gene. The genes are TRBV5-5 and TRBJ2-5; D is uncertain. Germline values: CDR1 SGHKS, CDR2 YYEKEE (reference sequence). V shed 1 base and J shed 1 base, with 11 bases lying between them. The CDR3 consists of 15 residues. The CDR3 bases that were read are TGTGCCAGCAGCTTGTTATCGTCACTCCAAGAGACC. Amino acid sequence: CASSLLSSLQET. The entire CDR3 is CASSLLSSLQETQYF.

Turning to this clone: The read falls 3 residues short of the CDR3 end, and the missing part is taken from the germline J gene. The V and J genes are TRBV7-2 and TRBJ2-5, with a tentative D call TRBD2 (7 bases). This CDR3 region has 14 residues. Germline CDR1 is SGHTA and CDR2 is FQGNSA. Trimming shortened V by 1 base and J by 4 bases, and 10 bases separated the two germline ends. Partial CDR3 DNA: TGTGCCAGCAGCTTAGGGGGGGGGCGAGAGACC. Residues: CASSLGGGRET. The CDR3 in full is CASSLGGGRETQYF.

As regards this clone: The missing CDR3 end, 3 residues past where the read stops, is filled in from the germline J gene. This sequence joins TRBV20-1 and TRBJ2-3; 8 positions match TRBD1. Germline-derived CDR1 and CDR2 are DFQATT and SNEGSKA (reference sequence). The CDR3 length is 15 residues. J lost 3 bases, V lost 4 bases, and 9 bases had no gene match. This CDR3 reads CSATPRQGRTDTQYF. The part of the CDR3 DNA that was read is TGCAGTGCTACACCGAGACAGGGGAGGACAGATACG.

Notes on this clone: The CDR3 end is not reached by the read, which stops 3 residues before it; the germline J gene fills it in. V usage is TRBV14 and J usage is TRBJ1-5; TRBD1 matches at 9 bases. Trimming cost V 5 bases and J 5 bases; bases outside gene matches: 7. Germline V gene data show CDR1 as SGHDN and CDR2 as FVKESK. CDR3 length: 15 residues. CDR3 amino acids: CASSSPGQGYQPQHF. The sequenced part of the CDR3 DNA is TGTGCCAGCAGCTCCCCGGGACAGGGCTATCAGCCC.

To note about this clone: The read ends 3 residues early relative to the CDR3; the germline J gene fills the gap. The chain links TRBV23-1 to TRBJ1-5, with 8 positions matching TRBD1. TRBV23-1 is known as an ORF, though its function is uncertain. CDR3 length: 13 amino acids. V lost 7 bases and J lost 6; bases outside the gene matches: 5. CDR3 bases read: TGCGCCAGCAAGACAGGGGCTGGTCAGCCC. Translation: CASKTGAGQP. The CDR3, in full, reads CASKTGAGQPQHF.

As to this clone: Read data end 3 residues before the CDR3 end; the end is taken from the germline J gene. This sequence joins TRBV7-2 and TRBJ2-7, with D maybe TRBD2 (6 bases). The length of the CDR3 is 13 residues. Trimming removed 2 bases at V and 5 bases at J, with 10 bases between. Germline V gene data show CDR1 as SGHTA and CDR2 as FQGNSA. The covered CDR3 bases are TGTGCCAGCAGCTTAAATGGAGGGGACGAG. Its translation: CASSLNGGDE. The entire CDR3 protein reads CASSLNGGDEQYF.

On this clone: Sequencing ends 3 residues short of the CDR3 end; the germline J gene provides the rest. The gene calls are TRBV2 and TRBJ2-2; possible D gene TRBD1, 6 bases. There are 13 residues in the CDR3. CDR1 is SNHLY, CDR2 FYNNEI, per germline. CDR3 region: CASSLDSDSPLFF. The CDR3 bases that were read are TGTGCCAGCAGTCTGGACAGTGATTCACCG. The whole variable domain, remainder taken from reference TRBV2 and TRBJ2-2, is EPEVTQTPSHQVTQMGQEVILRCVPISNHLYFYWYRQILGQKVEFLVSFYNNEISEKSEIFDDQFSVERPDGSNFTLKIRSTKLEDSAMYFCASSLDSDSPLFFGEGSRLTVL.

A word on this clone: The read ends 3 residues shy of where the CDR3 ends; the end is completed using the germline J gene. This rearrangement joins TRBV19 to TRBJ1-1; TRBD1 agrees at 7 bases. V lost 4 bases, J lost 3 bases, and 11 bases stayed unmatched. This CDR3 spans 16 amino acids. The V gene's germline CDR1 is LNHDA and CDR2 SQIVND (reference sequence). CDR3 residues: CASSTGRGLLDTEAFF. The covered CDR3 bases are TGTGCCAGTAGTACGGGGAGGGGGCTATTGGACACTGAA.

The DNA read from the CDR3 is TGTGCCAGCAGCCCGGCGGGGGGGCCCGGAAACATT. This codes for CASSPAGGPGNI. The whole CDR3 sequence is CASSPAGGPGNIQYF. The genes are TRBV14 and TRBJ2-4; the match to TRBD2 covers 9 bases. The CDR3 goes on 3 residues after the read ends, and that part is filled in from the germline J gene. The germline CDR1 and CDR2 sequences are SGHDN and FVKESK. This CDR3 region has 15 residues. The ends lost 4 bases at V and 6 bases at J; junction bases unmatched: 7.

Turning to this clone: The CDR3 end falls 3 residues outside the read, so it is completed with the germline J gene. V and J are TRBV6-2 or TRBV6-3 and TRBJ1-5; TRBD1 matches 8 bases. The V gene's germline CDR1 is MNHEY and CDR2 SVGEGT. After removal of 7 bases from V and 0 bases from J, the junction contained 5 bases not matched to a gene. The CDR3 covers 15 residues. CDR3 in amino acids: CASTMTGVSNQPQHF. The sequenced CDR3 bases are TGTGCCAGCACTATGACAGGGGTTAGCAATCAGCCC.

To note about this clone: The read halts 3 residues ahead of the CDR3 end, with the missing end drawn from the germline J gene. The chain has TRBV20-1 and TRBJ2-1, with 8 bases lining up with TRBD2. Germline V gene lookup returns CDR1 DFQATT and CDR2 SNEGSKA (reference sequence). With 2 bases clipped from V and 0 bases from J, the junction kept 6 bases outside the gene matches. This CDR3 comprises 16 residues. CDR3 sequence: CSARTFSGASYNEQFF. CDR3 bases read: TGCAGTGCTAGAACATTTAGCGGGGCCTCCTACAATGAG.

As to this clone: The CDR3 end is not reached by the read, which stops 3 residues before it; the germline J gene fills it in. The V and J genes are TRBV4-1 and TRBJ2-6, with 12 nucleotides matching TRBD1. The germline V gene encodes CDR1 MGHRA and CDR2 YSYEKL. The V segment lost 4 bases and the J segment 2 bases; nucleotides outside the gene matches: 3. The CDR3 consists of 17 residues. The CDR3 protein is CASSLGTGGTGANVLTF. CDR3 DNA, as far as it was read: TGCGCCAGCAGCCTCGGGACAGGGGGCACTGGGGCCAACGTC.

In regard to this clone: The missing CDR3 end, 3 residues past where the read stops, is filled in from the germline J gene. The gene calls are TRBV19 and TRBJ2-5; the D gene is possibly TRBD2 (6 bases). The germline V gene has CDR1 LNHDA and CDR2 SQIVND (reference sequence). The CDR3 length is 14 residues. The V end was cut by 0 bases, the J end by 4 bases, with 9 bases between. CDR3 sequence: CASSIDSGGETQYF. The CDR3 bases that were read are TGTGCCAGTAGTATAGATTCCGGGGGAGAGACC.

In the case of this clone: The sequenced fragment ends 3 residues before the CDR3 boundary, so the rest is inferred from the germline J gene. The same CDR3 arises from other DNA sequences in this sample as well. The chain employs TRBV13 and TRBJ1-3; D perhaps matches TRBD1 (6 bases). Trimming cost V 3 bases and J 0 bases, with 15 bases left between them. CDR1 and CDR2 (germline): PRHDT, FYEKMQ (reference sequence). The CDR3 sequence is 17 residues long. The CDR3: CASSLGAGVGSGNTIYF. Incomplete CDR3 DNA: TGTGCCAGCAGCTTGGGGGCAGGGGTTGGCTCTGGAAACACC. Combining the CDR3 with reference TRBV13 and TRBJ1-3 gives the whole variable domain AAGVIQSPRHLIKEKRETATLKCYPIPRHDTVYWYQQGPGQDPQFLISFYEKMQSDKGSIPDRFSAQQFSDYHSELNMSSLELGDSALYFCASSLGAGVGSGNTIYFGEGSWLTVV.

To note about this clone: The observed sequence ends 3 residues before the CDR3 terminus, with the missing tail filled in from the germline J gene. The V call is TRBV5-4, the J call TRBJ2-7, with 8 bases fitting TRBD1. The CDR3 runs to 14 residues. Germline CDR1 is SGHNT and CDR2 is YYREEE (reference sequence). V shed 4 bases and J 1 base; nucleotides not matched to a gene: 4. Partial CDR3 DNA: TGTGCCAGCAGCCGTCGACAGGGGTCCTACGAG. Amino acids: CASSRRQGSYE. The entire CDR3 protein reads CASSRRQGSYEQYF.

On this clone itself: The read ends 3 residues before the CDR3 terminus; that terminus is restored from the germline J gene. This chain links TRBV10-3 with TRBJ1-5; D is ambiguous. Germline V gene sequence: CDR1 ENHRY, CDR2 SYGVKD. The CDR3 totals 13 residues. Trimming shortened V by 2 bases and J by 6 bases, and 8 bases separated the two germline ends. Partial CDR3 DNA: TGTGCCATCAGTGAGGGTCTCGGTCAGCCC. This sequence encodes CAISEGLGQP. Given in full, the CDR3 is CAISEGLGQPQHF.